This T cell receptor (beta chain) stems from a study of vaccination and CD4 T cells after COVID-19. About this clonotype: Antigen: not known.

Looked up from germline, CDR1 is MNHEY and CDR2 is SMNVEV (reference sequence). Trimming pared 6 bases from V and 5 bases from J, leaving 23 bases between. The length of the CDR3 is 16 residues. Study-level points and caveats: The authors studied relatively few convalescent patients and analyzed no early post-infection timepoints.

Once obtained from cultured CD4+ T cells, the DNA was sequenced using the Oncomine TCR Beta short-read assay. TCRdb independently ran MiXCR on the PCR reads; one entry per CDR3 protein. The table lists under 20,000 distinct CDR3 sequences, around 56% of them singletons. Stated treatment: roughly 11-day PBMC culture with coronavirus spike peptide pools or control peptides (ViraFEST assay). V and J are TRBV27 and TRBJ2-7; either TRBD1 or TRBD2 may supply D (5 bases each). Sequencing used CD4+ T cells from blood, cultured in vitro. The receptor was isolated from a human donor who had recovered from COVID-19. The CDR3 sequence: CASSIDRDPEAHEQYF. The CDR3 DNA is TGTGCCAGCAGCATCGACCGGGACCCTGAAGCCCACGAGCAGTACTTC.